The 20 T cell receptor beta chains reported below all come from one sample, sequenced in a study of blood T cell repertoires in COVID-19. Clones were read by immunoSEQ multiplex PCR, and TCRdb kept only the in-frame ones, dropping some. The sample yields about 90,000 clones, around four fifths seen once. The material sequenced was peripheral blood. The source of these receptors is a man in his fifties or sixties with acute or convalescent COVID-19.

V usage is TRBV13 and J usage is TRBJ2-1; 10 bases are a match to TRBD2. Trimming at V came to 4 bases and at J to 6 bases, leaving 3 bases not matched to a gene. The CDR3 runs 14 residues. Germline V lookup: CDR1 PRHDT, CDR2 FYEKMQ (reference sequence). CDR3 DNA: TGTGCCAGCAGCTCCAGACTAGCGGGCAATGAGCAGTTCTTC. Protein product: CASSSRLAGNEQFF.

V usage is TRBV28 and J usage is TRBJ1-3; no clear D. Trimming removed 3 bases at V and 0 bases at J, with 6 bases between. There are 14 residues in the CDR3. Per germline, CDR1 MDHEN and CDR2 SYDVKM. CDR3 region: CASSLASSGNTIYF. The CDR3 region has the DNA TGTGCCAGCAGTTTGGCAAGCTCTGGAAACACCATATATTTT.

This chain connects TRBV3-1 (or the pseudogene TRBV3-2) to TRBJ1-1; the D gene is possibly TRBD1 (5 bases). Trimming took off 0 bases at V and 8 bases at J, with 10 bases between the two ends. The CDR3 is 13 amino acids. Germline V gene sequence: CDR1 LGHDT, CDR2 YNNKEL (reference sequence). CDR3 residues: CASSQEGVGEAFF. The DNA for the CDR3 is TGTGCCAGCAGCCAAGAAGGGGTTGGGGAAGCTTTCTTT.

This clone was found a few times. The V and J genes are TRBV6-2 or TRBV6-3 and TRBJ2-1; 7 bases line up with TRBD1. The junction had 11 bases not matched to a gene; V was cut back by 5 bases and J by 4 bases. Germline V lookup: CDR1 MNHEY, CDR2 SVGEGT. This CDR3 has 16 amino acids. CDR3 nucleotide sequence: TGTGCCAGCAGTAACCTACCCGACAGGGTATACAATGAGCAGTTCTTC. Translation: CASSNLPDRVYNEQFF.

This sequence joins TRBV19 and TRBJ2-7, with 7 bases that match TRBD2. In germline, CDR1 is LNHDA, CDR2 SQIVND (reference sequence). There are 16 residues in the CDR3. The V segment lost 2 bases and the J segment 2 bases; nucleotides outside the gene matches: 9. CDR3 protein: CASSIRTSAHPYEQYF. The CDR3 coding sequence is TGTGCCAGTAGTATACGAACTAGCGCCCATCCCTACGAGCAGTACTTC. The variable domain in full, completed from reference TRBV19 and TRBJ2-7, reads DGGITQSPKYLFRKEGQNVTLSCEQNLNHDAMYWYRQDPGQGLRLIYYSQIVNDFQKGDIAEGYSVSREKKESFPLTVTSAQKNPTAFYLCASSIRTSAHPYEQYFGPGTRLTVT.

The rearrangement links TRBV3-1 (or the pseudogene TRBV3-2) to TRBJ2-7; the match to TRBD1 covers 7 bases. The ends lost 4 bases at V and 2 bases at J; junction bases unmatched: 8. The CDR3 covers 15 residues. Germline lookup yields CDR1 LGHDT and CDR2 YNNKEL (reference sequence). The CDR3 DNA reads as TGTGCCAGCAGCCCAGGACAGGCCGTGGCCTACGAGCAGTACTTC. It codes for CASSPGQAVAYEQYF.

The V and J genes are TRBV9 and TRBJ2-3, with 7 bases aligning to TRBD1. Germline V lookup: CDR1 SGDLS, CDR2 YYNGEE. This CDR3 contains 14 residues. The V gene end was trimmed by 4 bases and the J gene end by 6 bases; junction bases not matched to a gene: 8. CDR3 DNA sequence: TGTGCCAGCAGCTCCGGGACAGTTACGGATACGCAGTATTTT. Residues: CASSSGTVTDTQYF.

V and J are TRBV7-2 and TRBJ2-7; TRBD2 agrees at 12 bases. There are 17 residues in the CDR3. The germline V gene has CDR1 SGHTA and CDR2 FQGNSA. The V gene end was trimmed by 2 bases and the J gene end by 1 base; junction bases not matched to a gene: 6. The DNA for the CDR3 is TGTGCCAGCAGCTTAACGCTAGCGGGAGGGGTATCCTACGAGCAGTACTTC. Amino acid sequence: CASSLTLAGGVSYEQYF.

The chain recombines TRBV19 with TRBJ1-4, with 7 bases matching TRBD1. The trim removed 4 bases at V and 5 bases at J, leaving 7 bases unmatched. This CDR3 spans 15 amino acids. Germline CDR1 reads LNHDA; CDR2 reads SQIVND (reference sequence). The CDR3 loop reads CASSTTGLPNEKLFF. The CDR3 nucleotides are TGTGCCAGTAGTACGACAGGGCTCCCCAATGAAAAACTGTTTTTT.

The table lists this clone with a count of one. The rearrangement joins TRBV7-9 to TRBJ2-5; 7 nucleotides agree with TRBD1. Losses at the gene ends were 5 bases for V and 8 bases for J; bases not matched to a gene: 11. This CDR3 is built from 14 residues. Germline V CDR1 and CDR2: SEHNR, FQNEAQ (reference sequence). This CDR3 reads CASSPGTEGETQYF. Here the CDR3 DNA reads TGTGCCAGCAGCCCTGGGACAGAAGGGGAAACCCAGTACTTC.

The chain couples TRBV19 to TRBJ1-3; D is unresolved. V gave up 1 base and J gave up 1 base, with 5 bases separating them. From germline, CDR1 is LNHDA and CDR2 SQIVND (reference sequence). The CDR3 runs to 14 residues. The CDR3 is CASSIAGSGNTIYF. For the CDR3, the DNA is TGTGCCAGTAGTATAGCGGGGTCTGGAAACACCATATATTTT.

The chain is built from TRBV30 and TRBJ2-1, with TRBD2 identical over 12 bases. Germline lookup yields CDR1 GTSNPN and CDR2 SVGIG (reference sequence). Germline trimming cut 0 bases from V and 13 bases from J; bases unmatched to any gene: 10. The CDR3 is 15 amino acids. CDR3 residues: CAWSVTSGRRRDQFF. The DNA of the CDR3 is TGTGCCTGGAGTGTAACTAGCGGGAGGAGGCGAGATCAGTTCTTC.

This clone has a handful of counts. The sample has other DNA sequences that encode this CDR3 too. V and J are TRBV28 and TRBJ2-5; maybe TRBD2 (6 bases). This CDR3 has 15 residues. The V gene lost 2 bases and the J gene lost 4 bases, with 14 bases spanning the gap. The germline V gene has CDR1 MDHEN and CDR2 SYDVKM. The CDR3 spells CASSLNRAGRETQYF. The CDR3 DNA is TGTGCCAGCAGTTTAAATCGAGCCGGGAGAGAGACCCAGTACTTC.

In this sample, this clone turned up a few times. V is TRBV30 and J is TRBJ2-5; D is perhaps TRBD2 (6 bases). V was clipped by 3 bases and J by 10 bases, with 15 bases between them. Germline V gives CDR1 GTSNPN, CDR2 SVGIG (reference sequence). There are 12 residues in the CDR3. The CDR3 sequence is CAWSTLETSQYF. The CDR3 DNA reads TGTGCCTGGAGCACACTAGAGACTAGCCAGTACTTC. Based on the CDR3 plus reference TRBV30 and TRBJ2-5, the full variable domain is SQTIHQWPATLVQPVGSPLSLECTVEGTSNPNLYWYRQAAGRGLQLLFYSVGIGQISSEVPQNLSASRPQDRQFILSSKKLLLSDSGFYLCAWSTLETSQYFGPGTRLLVL.

The chain is built from TRBV28 and TRBJ2-2, with 11 bases that match TRBD2. Germline values: CDR1 MDHEN, CDR2 SYDVKM. The CDR3 is 16 residues long. The V and J ends lost 1 base and 4 bases, in that order; junction bases with no gene match: 2. This chain's CDR3 is CASSLSTSGGTGELFF. The CDR3 DNA reads TGTGCCAGCAGTTTATCTACTAGCGGGGGCACCGGGGAGCTGTTTTTT.

The V call is TRBV6-5, the J call TRBJ1-1, with 8 bases lining up with TRBD1. The CDR3 contains 14 residues. The germline CDR1 and CDR2 sequences are MNHEY and SVGAGI. Trimming removed 5 bases from V and 4 bases from J; junction bases left unmatched: 6. The chain's CDR3 is CASSHQTGGTEAFF. The CDR3 bases are TGTGCCAGCAGTCACCAAACAGGGGGCACTGAAGCTTTCTTT.

The V call is TRBV18, the J call TRBJ2-3; 9 bases are a match to TRBD2. The trim removed 6 bases at V and 3 bases at J, leaving 4 bases unmatched. Germline V lookup: CDR1 KGHSH, CDR2 LQKENI. This CDR3 has 14 residues. In DNA, the CDR3 is TGTGCCAGCTCGAGGACTAGCGTAACAGATACGCAGTATTTT. This sequence encodes CASSRTSVTDTQYF.

The rearrangement uses TRBV4-2 and TRBJ2-1, with a tentative D call TRBD2 (5 bases). With 0 bases removed from V and 12 bases from J, the gap between germline ends came to 18 bases. Germline assignment: CDR1 LGHNA and CDR2 YNFKEQ. CDR3 length equals 15 residues. The CDR3 reads CASSQDRPDSLRQFF. The CDR3 DNA reads as TGTGCCAGCAGCCAAGATAGACCGGACTCTTTGAGGCAGTTCTTC.

The chain combines TRBV6-1 with TRBJ2-1; tentatively, D is TRBD2 (6 bases). The CDR3 length is 14 residues. V lost 0 bases and J 9 bases, leaving 12 bases between the germline ends. Per the germline V gene, CDR1 is MNHNS and CDR2 is SASEGT. CDR3 DNA: TGTGCCAGCAGTGAAGCGGCTAGCGCTCGTGAGCAGTTCTTC. Protein product: CASSEAASAREQFF.

The V call is TRBV5-1, the J call TRBJ2-5; 13 bases are shared with TRBD2. The junction had 16 bases not matched to a gene; V was cut back by 0 bases and J by 5 bases. The CDR3 length is 20 residues. Germline V gene data show CDR1 as SGHRS and CDR2 as YFSETQ. CDR3 coding DNA: TGCGCCAGCAGCTTGGATCAGGGGGCCCGACTAGCGGGAGGTTCTGAGACCCAGTACTTC. Its protein product is CASSLDQGARLAGGSETQYF.